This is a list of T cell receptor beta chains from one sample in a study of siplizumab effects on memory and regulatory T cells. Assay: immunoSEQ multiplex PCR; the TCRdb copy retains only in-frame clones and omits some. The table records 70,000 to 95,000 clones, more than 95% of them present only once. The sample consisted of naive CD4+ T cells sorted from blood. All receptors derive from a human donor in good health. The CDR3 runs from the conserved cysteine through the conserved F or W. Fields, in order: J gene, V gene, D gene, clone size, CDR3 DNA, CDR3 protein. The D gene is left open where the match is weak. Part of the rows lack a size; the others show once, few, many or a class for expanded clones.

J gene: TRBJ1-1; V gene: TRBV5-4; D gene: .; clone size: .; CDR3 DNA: TGTGCCAGCAGCTTCTCGGCAGGACCGAACACTGAAGCTTTCTTT; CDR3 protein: CASSFSAGPNTEAFF
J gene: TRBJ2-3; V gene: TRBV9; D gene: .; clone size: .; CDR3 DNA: TGTGCCAGCAGCGTAGCTGTTCTGGGGGGCTCGGCAGATACGCAGTATTTT; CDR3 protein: CASSVAVLGGSADTQYF
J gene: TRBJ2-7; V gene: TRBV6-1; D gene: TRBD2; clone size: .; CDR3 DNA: TGTGCCAGCAGTGACCTAGCGGGGCAGTACTTC; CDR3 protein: CASSDLAGQYF
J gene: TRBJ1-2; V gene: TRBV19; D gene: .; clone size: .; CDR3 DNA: TGTGCCAGTACTTGGAAAGCGATCCCCGATGGCTACACCTTC; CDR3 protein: CASTWKAIPDGYTF
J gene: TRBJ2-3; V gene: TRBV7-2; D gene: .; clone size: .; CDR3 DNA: TGTGCCAGCAGGGCCGGGGTTGAAAGATATACGCAGTATTTT; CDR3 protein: CASRAGVERYTQYF
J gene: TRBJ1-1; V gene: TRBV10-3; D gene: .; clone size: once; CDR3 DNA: TGTGCCATCAGTGAGGGGGGGAGGTTGGACACTGAAGCTTTCTTT; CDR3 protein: CAISEGGRLDTEAFF
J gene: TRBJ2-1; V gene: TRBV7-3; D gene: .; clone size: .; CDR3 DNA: TGTGCCAGCAGCTTTGGGGCCGCGGGGCAAGGCAATGAGCAGTTCTTC; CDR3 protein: CASSFGAAGQGNEQFF
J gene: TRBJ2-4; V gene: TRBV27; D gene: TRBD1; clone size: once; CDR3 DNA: TGTGCCAGCAGTTCGGACAGGGTCCCGACAAACATTCAGTACTTC; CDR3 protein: CASSSDRVPTNIQYF
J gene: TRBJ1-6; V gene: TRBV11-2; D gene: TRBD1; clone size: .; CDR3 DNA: TGTGCCAGCAGCTTAGAACAGGGGGTAAAGAATTCACCCCTCCACTTT; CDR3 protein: CASSLEQGVKNSPLHF
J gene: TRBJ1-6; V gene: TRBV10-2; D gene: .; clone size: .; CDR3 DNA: TGCGCCAGCAGTTCGGGTAGTCTATCACCCCTCCACTTT; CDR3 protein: CASSSGSLSPLHF
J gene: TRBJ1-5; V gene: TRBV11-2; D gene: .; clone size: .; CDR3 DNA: TGTGCCAGCAGCCTCGGGTTGGGCCCTCAGCCCCAGCATTTT; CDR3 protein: CASSLGLGPQPQHF
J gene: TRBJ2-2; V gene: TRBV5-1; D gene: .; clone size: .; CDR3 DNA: TGCGCCAGCAGCTTGAGCGTCACCGGGGAGCTGTTTTTT; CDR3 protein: CASSLSVTGELFF
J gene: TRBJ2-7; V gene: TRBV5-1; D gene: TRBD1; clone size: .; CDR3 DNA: TGCGCCAGCAGCTTGACCCCCCGACAGGGGGCGCAAGAGCAGTACTTC; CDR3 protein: CASSLTPRQGAQEQYF